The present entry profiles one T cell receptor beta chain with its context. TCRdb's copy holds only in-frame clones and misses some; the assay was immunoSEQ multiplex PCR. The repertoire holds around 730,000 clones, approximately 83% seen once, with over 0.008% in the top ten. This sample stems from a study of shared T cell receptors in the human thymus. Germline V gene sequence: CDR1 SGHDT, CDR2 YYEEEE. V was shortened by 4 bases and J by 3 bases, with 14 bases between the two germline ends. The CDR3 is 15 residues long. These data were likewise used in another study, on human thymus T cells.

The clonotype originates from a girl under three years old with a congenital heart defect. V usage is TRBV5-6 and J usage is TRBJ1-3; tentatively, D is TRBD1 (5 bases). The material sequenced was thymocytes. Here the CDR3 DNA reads TGTGCCAGCAGCCCCCAGGGCGGGGGTGGAAACACCATATATTTT. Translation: CASSPQGGGGNTIYF. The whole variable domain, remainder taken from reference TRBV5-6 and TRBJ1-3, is DAGVTQSPTHLIKTRGQQVTLRCSPKSGHDTVSWYQQALGQGPQFIFQYYEEEERQRGNFPDRFSGHQFPNYSSELNVNALLLGDSALYLCASSPQGGGGNTIYFGEGSWLTVV.